This T cell receptor (beta chain) came from a study of cytomegalovirus exposure and HLA in healthy donors. Findings and limits, study-wide: Rare sequences made up most TCRs, while some public TCRs were found in many donors. Subsequent analysis revealed that first-cohort TCR clusters tended to co-occur in the 95 to 150 validation repertoires.

Profiled with immunoSEQ multiplex PCR; TCRdb holds only in-frame clones, not every one. Found here are fewer than 400,000 clones, nearly 90% of them singletons; the top ten hold around 0.88%. A roughly 120-subject validation cohort, separate from the 666-subject first cohort, supplied the donors. The sample holds one count of this clone. Its antigen remains unknown. This receptor was obtained from a man aged 30 to 45 in good health and CMV-seronegative. The sample was PBMCs.

CDR3 loop: CSVDRSGGSYNEQFF. The CDR3 nucleotides are TGCAGCGTTGATCGGTCAGGGGGATCCTACAATGAGCAGTTCTTC. The chain links TRBV29-1 to TRBJ2-1; TRBD1 aligns across 7 bases. V lost 3 bases, J lost 1 base, and 6 bases stayed unmatched. CDR3 length equals 15 residues. Germline V lookup: CDR1 SQVTM, CDR2 ANQGSEA.